Sequencing of this T cell receptor beta chain was carried out in a study of T cell repertoires in cytomegalovirus infection (dated by TCRdb to about 2019). Context from the whole study: The HLA type of each donor mattered for the analysis, because public TCR beta signatures pointed to carriage of CMV infection along with the matching HLA type. The investigation overall reported the following: The ex vivo response was dominated by HLA-C-restricted CMV-specific TCR beta clonotypes, which also provided the single most frequent clonotype in two of eight donors. Cumulative frequency of public TCR beta family members discriminated carriers of CMV infection plus the relevant HLA type in this cohort and an independent roughly 340-donor cohort.

The CDR3 holds 15 amino acids from the cysteine to the phenylalanine. CDR3 DNA is the only sequence kept; it has 45 bases, read in frame from the first base. The V and J ends are trimmed by 7 bases and 10 bases, leaving 20 bases between them. Via the germline V gene (reference sequence), CDR1 is MNHEY and CDR2 SMNVEV. This clonotype was recorded a few times. Its antigen is still unknown. No base-level quality is on record; no much larger clone is a single base apart. The instrument was an Illumina HiSeq 1500. TCRdb reran the public reads through fastp at Q25 and MiXCR, keeping productive beta chains. Merged by CDR3 protein, the rows form single entries marked with the most common genes and DNA. The sample records around 740,000 distinct CDR3 sequences, less than 40% of which are singletons. 2.8% of the sample is taken by the ten largest.

This receptor was taken from a human donor in good health (CMV status not recorded). Some clones in this sample may be carry-over from other donors' samples. The sequencing input was PBMCs. The chain is assembled from TRBV27 and TRBJ1-6; too little of a D gene remains to name it. The DNA sequence is TGTGCCAGCAATTTCTCCCCCCCGGTCGGCTCACCCCTCCACTTT. It encodes CASNFSPPVGSPLHF.